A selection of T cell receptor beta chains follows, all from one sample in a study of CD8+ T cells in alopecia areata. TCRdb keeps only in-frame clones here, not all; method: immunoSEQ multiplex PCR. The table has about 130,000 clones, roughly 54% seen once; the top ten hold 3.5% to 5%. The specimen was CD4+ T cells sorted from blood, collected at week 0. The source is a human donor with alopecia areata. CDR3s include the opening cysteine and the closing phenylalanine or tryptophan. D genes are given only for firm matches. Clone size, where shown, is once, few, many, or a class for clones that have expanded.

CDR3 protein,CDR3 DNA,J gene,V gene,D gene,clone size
CASSPPRGQGNTEAFF,TGTGCCAGCAGTCCCCCTCGGGGACAGGGGAACACTGAAGCTTTCTTT,TRBJ1-1,TRBV28,TRBD1,.
CARLPGRTNTEAFF,TGTGCCAGGCTACCGGGACGGACGAACACTGAAGCTTTCTTT,TRBJ1-1,TRBV2,.,.
CSASINAEAFF,TGCAGTGCTAGTATTAACGCTGAAGCTTTCTTT,TRBJ1-1,TRBV20-1,.,.
CASSLDRSSYNEQFF,TGTGCCAGCAGCTTAGACAGAAGCTCCTACAATGAGCAGTTCTTC,TRBJ2-1,TRBV7-2,.,few
CASSLVWGEQETQYF,TGTGCCAGCAGCTTAGTTTGGGGGGAGCAAGAGACCCAGTACTTC,TRBJ2-5,TRBV7-6,.,.
CASSPTGSEQFF,TGCGCCAGCAGCCCGACCGGTAGTGAGCAGTTCTTC,TRBJ2-1,TRBV5-1,.,.
CASSQDRPGALEGTNEKLFF,TGCGCCAGCAGCCAAGATCGACCCGGGGCCCTGGAAGGCACTAATGAAAAACTGTTTTTT,TRBJ1-4,TRBV4-3,.,.
CASSQVDLTSYNEQFF,TGCGCCAGCAGCCAGGTGGACTTAACCTCCTACAATGAGCAGTTCTTC,TRBJ2-1,TRBV4-1,.,.
CASSVSTDTQYF,TGTGCCAGCAGCGTTAGCACAGATACGCAGTATTTT,TRBJ2-3,TRBV9,.,.
CASSPQPPTVTDTQYF,TGTGCCAGCAGCCCCCAACCCCCGACAGTCACAGATACGCAGTATTTT,TRBJ2-3,TRBV7-2,.,.
CAISGSPVGTNEKLFF,TGTGCCATCAGTGGGAGTCCGGTCGGGACTAATGAAAAACTGTTTTTT,TRBJ1-4,TRBV10-3,.,.
CASSLDGSPPYNEQFF,TGTGCCAGCAGCTTGGACGGGAGTCCACCCTACAATGAGCAGTTCTTC,TRBJ2-1,TRBV5-6,.,.
CASSDLAGGSYEQYF,TGTGCCAGCAGTGATCTAGCGGGAGGATCCTACGAGCAGTACTTC,TRBJ2-7,TRBV25-1,TRBD2,.
CASSINSGTANNSF,TGTGCCAGTAGTATCAACTCCGGGACAGCAAACAACAGCTTT,TRBJ1-1,TRBV19,TRBD1,few
CASSHTSGRLYEQYF,TGTGCCAGCAGCCATACTAGCGGGAGGCTGTACGAGCAGTACTTC,TRBJ2-7,TRBV7-2,TRBD2,.
CASSLDEGEQFF,TGTGCCAGCAGCTTAGACGAGGGTGAGCAGTTCTTC,TRBJ2-1,TRBV7-2,.,.
CASSQEWARGNTGELFF,TGCGCCAGCAGCCAAGAGTGGGCCAGGGGGAATACCGGGGAGCTGTTTTTT,TRBJ2-2,TRBV4-1,TRBD1,few
CATSRDGPQHF,TGTGCCACCAGCAGAGATGGGCCCCAGCATTTT,TRBJ1-5,TRBV15,.,few
CASSLTTSGYGNEQFF,TGTGCCAGCAGCTTAACGACTAGCGGGTATGGCAATGAGCAGTTCTTC,TRBJ2-1,TRBV7-3,TRBD2,.
CASSSATAHYEQYF,TGTGCCAGCAGTTCTGCGACAGCGCACTACGAGCAGTACTTC,TRBJ2-7,TRBV28,.,.
CASSFRPLAIYEQYF,TGTGCCAGCAGCTTCCGACCTCTAGCGATCTACGAGCAGTACTTC,TRBJ2-7,TRBV7-2,.,.
CASSERGFGSPLHF,TGTGCCAGCAGTGAAAGAGGCTTTGGATCACCCCTCCACTTT,TRBJ1-6,TRBV2,.,.
CASRGRVASNTEAFF,TGTGCCAGCAGGGGGCGAGTGGCTTCGAACACTGAAGCTTTCTTT,TRBJ1-1,TRBV27,.,.
CASSSPYRGVGEQFF,TGTGCCAGCAGTTCTCCGTACAGGGGGGTAGGTGAGCAGTTCTTC,TRBJ2-1,TRBV6-5,TRBD1,.
CASKGGDYNEQFF,TGCGCCAGCAAGGGGGGCGACTACAATGAGCAGTTCTTC,TRBJ2-1,TRBV5-1,.,.
CASSLEDGPYEQYF,TGCGCCAGCAGCTTGGAAGACGGCCCCTACGAGCAGTACTTC,TRBJ2-7,TRBV5-1,.,few
CASGRVANEKLFF,TGTGCCAGCGGACGGGTCGCTAATGAAAAACTGTTTTTT,TRBJ1-4,TRBV7-2,.,few